These 10 T cell receptor beta chains were all obtained from the same sample, sequenced in a study of beta chain features in type 1 diabetes. The isolated RNA, all of it, was reverse transcribed, so expressed TCRB transcripts were what got sequenced. Clones were read by immunoSEQ multiplex PCR, and TCRdb kept only the in-frame ones, dropping some. The top ten hold 0.29% of the sample, which has 50,000 to 55,000 clones, 63% seen once. Findings and limits, study-wide: Across all four CD4+ subsets, people with type 1 diabetes showed modestly shorter TCRB CDR3s.

For these receptors, no antigen is known. The material sequenced was stem cell memory CD4+ T cells from blood. The source is a woman in her thirties with type 1 diabetes.

This clone appeared a few times. This chain links TRBV9 with TRBJ2-1, with D perhaps TRBD2 (6 bases). Per the germline V gene, CDR1 is SGDLS and CDR2 is YYNGEE. The length of the CDR3 is 14 residues. V was clipped by 4 bases and J by 8 bases, with 16 bases between them. The chain's CDR3 is CASSRNPGGDEQFF. CDR3 nucleotides: TGTGCCAGCAGCCGCAATCCCGGGGGAGATGAGCAGTTCTTC.

In this sample, this clone turned up once. The V call is TRBV21-1, the J call TRBJ1-2; the table's D call TRBD1 went unverified against the DNA. TRBV21-1 is a recognized pseudogene. The CDR3 is made up of 13 amino acids. The DNA for the CDR3 is TGTGCCAGCAGCAAAGACAGGGATTATGGCTACACCTTC. This gives the protein CASSKDRDYGYTF.

The table lists this clone with a count of one. The CDR3 region has the DNA TGTGCCAGCAGTCCACGGGACAGGGAGGGTAGGGCCAAAAACATTCAGTACTTC. Translated: CASSPRDREGRAKNIQYF. V is TRBV27 and J is TRBJ2-4; TRBD1 agrees at 9 bases. Germline V gene sequence: CDR1 MNHEY, CDR2 SMNVEV (reference sequence). After removal of 5 bases from V and 1 base from J, the junction contained 12 bases not matched to a gene. This CDR3 is built from 18 residues.

The V call is TRBV6-6, the J call TRBJ1-5; 10 positions match TRBD1. This CDR3 is 15 amino acids long. Germline CDR1 reads MNHNY; CDR2 reads SVGAGI (reference sequence). V dropped 8 bases and J dropped 5; count of bases not matched to a gene: 9. The CDR3 is CASANVGQGDQPQHF. The CDR3 DNA sequence: TGTGCCAGCGCCAACGTAGGACAGGGGGATCAGCCCCAGCATTTT.

The chain uses TRBV5-1 and TRBJ1-2; D gene unclear. Trimming took off 0 bases at V and 6 bases at J, with 12 bases between the two ends. Germline V gives CDR1 SGHRS, CDR2 YFSETQ. There are 14 residues in the CDR3. CDR3: CASSLGGLYDGYTF. CDR3 nucleotide sequence: TGCGCCAGCAGCTTGGGTGGGCTTTACGATGGCTACACCTTC.

The rearrangement joins TRBV19 to TRBJ2-3; no clear D. This CDR3 is 13 amino acids long. CDR1 and CDR2 (germline): LNHDA, SQIVND (reference sequence). With 9 bases removed from V and 3 bases from J, the gap between germline ends came to 13 bases. CDR3 nucleotide sequence: TGTGCCAGCGCCTTTCAGGAAACAGATACGCAGTATTTT. As protein: CASAFQETDTQYF.

The chain has TRBV28 and TRBJ1-4; 10 bases are shared with TRBD1. The junction had 4 bases not matched to a gene; V was cut back by 1 base and J by 8 bases. The CDR3 runs to 15 residues. CDR1 and CDR2 from the germline V gene are MDHEN and SYDVKM. CDR3 nucleotide sequence: TGTGCCAGCAGTTTATTAGGGACAGGGGTCGAAAAACTGTTTTTT. Protein sequence: CASSLLGTGVEKLFF.

The CDR3 region is CSVGGQGAVEKLFF. The CDR3 DNA is TGCAGCGTTGGGGGCCAGGGGGCGGTTGAAAAACTGTTTTTT. This chain uses TRBV29-1 with TRBJ1-4; the match to TRBD1 covers 8 bases. The germline gives CDR1 SQVTM, CDR2 ANQGSEA. The CDR3 is 14 amino acids. V lost 4 bases and J lost 7; bases outside the gene matches: 8.

The V and J genes are TRBV6-5 and TRBJ1-2; 8 bases fit TRBD1. Germline V gene data show CDR1 as MNHEY and CDR2 as SVGAGI. The CDR3 runs to 15 residues. The junction had 11 bases not matched to a gene; V was cut back by 6 bases and J by 5 bases. The CDR3 DNA follows: TGTGCCAGCAGCCCCTACGTGGGACAGGTTTATGGCTACACCTTC. Translation: CASSPYVGQVYGYTF.

This clone was counted only a few times. The chain recombines TRBV27 with TRBJ2-5; tentative D call: TRBD2 (5 bases). CDR3 length: 13 residues. CDR1 is MNHEY, CDR2 SMNVEV, per germline (reference sequence). With 6 bases removed from V and 9 bases from J, the gap between germline ends came to 17 bases. CDR3 amino acids: CASSENVKEAQYF. The CDR3 DNA sequence: TGTGCCAGCAGCGAAAACGTTAAGGAGGCCCAGTACTTC.